This T cell receptor (beta chain) was sequenced for a study of blood T cell repertoires in COVID-19. Germline lookup yields CDR1 KGHSH and CDR2 LQKENI. The CDR3 runs 16 residues. The V segment lost 6 bases and the J segment 0 bases; nucleotides outside the gene matches: 8. How the authors handled the data: The authors estimated nucleated cell counts from reference gene primer amplification. The assay was immunoSEQ multiplex PCR, and TCRdb's table has in-frame clones only and misses some. The V and J calls and clone size come from that table; D and trimming were worked out from the DNA. The sample comprises about 70,000 clones, 81% of which are singletons, and roughly 20% rests with the top ten.

This chain joins TRBV18 and TRBJ1-5; TRBD1 matches at 7 bases. Sequencing was done on a sample of peripheral blood. The origin of this receptor is a woman in her 70s with acute or convalescent COVID-19. CDR3 amino acids: CASSPSGTDSNQPQHF. The CDR3 region has the DNA TGTGCCAGCTCTCCCTCCGGGACAGATAGCAATCAGCCCCAGCATTTT.